The source of this T cell receptor beta chain is a study of shared clonotypes between healthy human individuals. Broader study findings: Approximately 4.6% of naive CD4 clonotypes were common to a few donors.

In its sample, this clone was seen once. Its antigen is currently unknown. Original processing notes: With immunoSEQ giving junction-only sequences and no quality scores, filtering differed. The data were produced by immunoSEQ multiplex PCR, yet TCRdb's version contains in-frame clones alone and is incomplete. The V and J calls and clone size are taken from that table; D and trimming were inferred from the DNA. The sample contains approximately 640,000 clones, 90% of which appear only once. The donor cohort consisted entirely of Caucasian adults residing in Nashville, Tennessee. Germline V gene sequence: CDR1 MNHEY, CDR2 SMNVEV (reference sequence). CDR3 length: 18 residues. Trimming removed 5 bases from V and 4 bases from J; junction bases left unmatched: 15.

This TCR derives from a young man in good health. Some clones in this sample may be carry-over from other donors' samples. This chain connects TRBV27 to TRBJ2-1, with 9 bases that match TRBD2. The sample was memory CD8+ T cells from PBMCs. Specified subset: CD45RO+ cells pooled with CCR7-negative TemRA cells. The DNA for the CDR3 is TGTGCCAGCAGTCAAGGGACTAGCATAAACGTTCGGTACAATGAGCAGTTCTTC. It is translated as CASSQGTSINVRYNEQFF.